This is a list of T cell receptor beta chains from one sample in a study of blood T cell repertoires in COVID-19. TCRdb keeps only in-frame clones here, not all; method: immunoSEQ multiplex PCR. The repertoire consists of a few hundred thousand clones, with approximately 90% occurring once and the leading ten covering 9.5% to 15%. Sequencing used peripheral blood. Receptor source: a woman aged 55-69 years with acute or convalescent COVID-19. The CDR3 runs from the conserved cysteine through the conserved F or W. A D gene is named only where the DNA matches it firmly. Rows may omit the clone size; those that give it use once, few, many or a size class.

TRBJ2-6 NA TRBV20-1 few CAAAGANVLTF TGCGCGGCAGCCGGGGCCAACGTCCTGACTTTC
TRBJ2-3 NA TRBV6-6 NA CASHPQETSTDTQYF TGTGCCAGCCACCCCCAGGAAACTAGCACAGATACGCAGTATTTT
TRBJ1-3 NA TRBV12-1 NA CASSFEYGGLRGNTIYF TGTGCCAGCAGCTTTGAATACGGGGGGCTAAGAGGAAACACCATATATTTT
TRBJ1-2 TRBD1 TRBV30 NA CAWSVIAGGIYGYTF TGTGCCTGGAGTGTAATCGCAGGGGGGATCTATGGCTACACCTTC
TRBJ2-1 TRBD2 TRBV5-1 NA CASSWNSWGGKYNEQFF TGCGCCAGCAGCTGGAACTCGTGGGGGGGAAAGTACAATGAGCAGTTCTTC
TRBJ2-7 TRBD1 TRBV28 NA CASSRGVGTGTYEQYF TGTGCCAGCAGCCGAGGGGTCGGGACAGGGACCTACGAGCAGTACTTC
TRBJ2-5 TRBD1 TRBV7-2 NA CASRRDRGRGETQYF TGTGCCAGCAGACGGGACAGGGGGAGGGGAGAGACCCAGTACTTC
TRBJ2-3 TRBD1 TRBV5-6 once CASSFRLTGTNTDTQYF TGTGCCAGCAGCTTCCGGCTGACAGGGACGAACACAGATACGCAGTATTTT
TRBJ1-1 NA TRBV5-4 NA CASSLLSVGTEAFF TGTGCCAGCAGCTTGCTCTCCGTCGGCACTGAAGCTTTCTTT
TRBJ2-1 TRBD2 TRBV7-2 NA CASSFLAEPSYNEQFF TGTGCCAGCAGCTTTCTAGCGGAACCATCCTACAATGAGCAGTTCTTC
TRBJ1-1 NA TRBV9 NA CASSVVDSLNTEAFF TGTGCCAGCAGCGTAGTGGACAGCTTGAACACTGAAGCTTTCTTT
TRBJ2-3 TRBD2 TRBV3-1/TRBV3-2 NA CASKEGAGGLPTDTQYF TGTGCCAGCAAGGAGGGTGCGGGGGGGCTCCCCACAGATACGCAGTATTTT
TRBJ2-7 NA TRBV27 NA CASSLSRGKYEQYF TGTGCCAGCAGTTTATCGAGGGGGAAATACGAGCAGTACTTC
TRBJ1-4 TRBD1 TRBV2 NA CASSVGQGAYEKLFF TGTGCCAGCAGTGTAGGACAGGGGGCATATGAAAAACTGTTTTTT
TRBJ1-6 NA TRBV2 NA CASQDSNSPLHF TGTGCCAGTCAGGACAGTAATTCACCCCTCCACTTT
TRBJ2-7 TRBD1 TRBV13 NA CASRPRGSFEQYF TGTGCCAGCAGACCCAGGGGGTCGTTCGAGCAGTACTTC
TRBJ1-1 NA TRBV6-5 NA CANLEGRYTEAFF TGTGCCAACCTGGAGGGGAGGTACACTGAAGCTTTCTTT
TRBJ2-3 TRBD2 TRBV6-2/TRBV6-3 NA CASSPTSGRGGTQYF TGTGCCAGCAGTCCGACTAGCGGTCGAGGGGGTACGCAGTATTTT
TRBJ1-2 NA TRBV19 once CASSIPQGGNYGYTF TGTGCCAGTAGTATCCCTCAGGGTGGGAACTATGGCTACACCTTC
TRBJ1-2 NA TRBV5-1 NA CASSRVEGYGYTF TGCGCCAGCAGCCGGGTAGAGGGCTATGGCTACACCTTC
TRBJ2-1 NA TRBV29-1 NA CSVDRGNEQFF TGCAGCGTTGACAGGGGCAATGAGCAGTTCTTC
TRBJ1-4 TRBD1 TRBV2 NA CATGRGTQGAMGEKLFF TGTGCCACAGGTCGGGGGACCCAGGGGGCAATGGGTGAAAAACTGTTTTTT
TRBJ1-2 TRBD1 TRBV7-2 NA CASRPDRVVRGYTF TGTGCCAGCCGACCAGACAGGGTGGTAAGAGGCTACACCTTC
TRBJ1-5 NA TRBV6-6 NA CASTSYQGNNQPQHF TGTGCCAGCACCTCATACCAGGGTAACAATCAGCCCCAGCATTTT
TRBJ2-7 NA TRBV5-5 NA CASSLAAPDGIAYEQYF TGTGCCAGCAGCTTGGCCGCCCCCGATGGCATCGCCTACGAGCAGTACTTC
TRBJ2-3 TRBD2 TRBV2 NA CASSSQRLAGGDTQYF TGTGCCAGCAGTTCTCAACGACTAGCGGGGGGGGATACGCAGTATTTT
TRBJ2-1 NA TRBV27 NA CASSHRFSDEQFF TGTGCCAGCAGCCACAGGTTCTCAGATGAGCAGTTCTTC
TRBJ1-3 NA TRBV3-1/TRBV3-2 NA CASSPSRTAGNTIYF TGTGCCAGCAGCCCGAGTCGGACAGCTGGAAACACCATATATTTT
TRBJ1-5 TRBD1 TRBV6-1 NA CASSETGVWQPQHF TGTGCCAGCAGTGAAACAGGGGTTTGGCAGCCCCAGCATTTT
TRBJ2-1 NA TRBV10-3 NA CAQSQGGSSYNEQFF TGTGCTCAATCTCAAGGGGGAAGCTCCTACAATGAGCAGTTCTTC
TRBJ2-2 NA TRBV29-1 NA CSVGYTRELFF TGCAGCGTTGGGTACACCCGGGAGCTGTTTTTT
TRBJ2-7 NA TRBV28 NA CASSWGREQYF TGTGCCAGCAGTTGGGGGCGCGAGCAGTACTTC
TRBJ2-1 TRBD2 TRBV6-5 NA CASSPGGDYNEQFF TGTGCCAGCAGCCCCGGGGGGGACTACAATGAGCAGTTCTTC
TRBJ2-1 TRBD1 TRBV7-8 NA CASSLGTGGNEQFF TGTGCCAGCAGCCTGGGGACAGGGGGGAATGAGCAGTTCTTC
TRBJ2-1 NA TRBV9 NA CASSVDSGAYNEQFF TGTGCCAGCAGCGTAGATAGCGGAGCTTACAATGAGCAGTTCTTC
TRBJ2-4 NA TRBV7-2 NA CASSLALAENIQYF TGTGCCAGCAGCTTAGCACTAGCAGAAAACATTCAGTACTTC
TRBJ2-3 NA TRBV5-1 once CASSLASRSDTQYF TGCGCCAGCAGCTTGGCCTCTAGATCAGATACGCAGTATTTT
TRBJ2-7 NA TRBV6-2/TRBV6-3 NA CASSYFTGSEQYF TGTGCCAGCAGTTACTTTACAGGGAGCGAGCAGTACTTC
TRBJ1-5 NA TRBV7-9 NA CASSSNSNQPQHF TGTGCCAGCAGCTCAAATAGCAATCAGCCCCAGCATTTT
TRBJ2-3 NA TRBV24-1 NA CATSDPDSITQYF TGTGCCACCAGTGACCCCGACTCCATAACGCAGTATTTT
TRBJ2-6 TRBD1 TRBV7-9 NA CASNKRGPSLAGANVLTF TGTGCCAGCAACAAAAGGGGGCCATCGCTCGCTGGGGCCAACGTCCTGACTTTC
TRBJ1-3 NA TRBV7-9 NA CASSRGDSGNTIYF TGTGCCAGCAGCCGCGGGGACTCTGGAAACACCATATATTTT
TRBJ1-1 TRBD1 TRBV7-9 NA CASRPTGGDTEAFF TGTGCCAGCAGACCTACAGGGGGTGACACTGAAGCTTTCTTT
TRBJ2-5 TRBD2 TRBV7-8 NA CASSLVGLAEETQYF TGTGCCAGCAGCTTAGTAGGTCTAGCGGAAGAGACCCAGTACTTC
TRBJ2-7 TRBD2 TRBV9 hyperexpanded CASSAGSAGGFDF TGTGCCAGCAGCGCCGGCTCAGCGGGGGGATTCGACTTC
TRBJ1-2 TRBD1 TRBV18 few CASSPSTGDPKNYGYTF TGTGCCAGCTCACCTAGCACAGGGGACCCGAAGAACTATGGCTACACCTTC
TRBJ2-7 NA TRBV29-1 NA CSVVVDTYYEQYF TGCAGCGTTGTCGTGGACACGTACTACGAGCAGTACTTC
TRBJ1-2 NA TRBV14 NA CASSPLRGTNYGYTF TGTGCCAGCAGCCCCCTACGGGGTACTAACTATGGCTACACCTTC
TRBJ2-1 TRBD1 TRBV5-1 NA CASSFGQDFNEQFF TGCGCCAGCAGCTTTGGACAGGATTTCAATGAGCAGTTCTTC
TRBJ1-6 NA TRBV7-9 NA CASSPGQGNSPLHF TGTGCCAGCAGCCCCGGGCAGGGGAATTCACCCCTCCACTTT
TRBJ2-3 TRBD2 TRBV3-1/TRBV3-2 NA CASSQDLLAGGPPDTQYF TGTGCCAGCAGCCAAGATTTACTAGCGGGGGGGCCCCCCGATACGCAGTATTTT
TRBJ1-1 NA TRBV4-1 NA CASSQDGAAALEAFF TGCGCCAGCAGCCAAGATGGGGCGGCCGCCTTGGAAGCTTTCTTT
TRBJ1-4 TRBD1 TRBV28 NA CAQGATNEKLFF TGTGCACAGGGGGCAACTAATGAAAAACTGTTTTTT
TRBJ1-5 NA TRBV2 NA CASSGGYSNQPQHF TGTGCCAGCAGTGGCGGATATAGCAATCAGCCCCAGCATTTT
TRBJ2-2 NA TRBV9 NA CASSPAAGELFF TGTGCCAGCAGCCCCGCGGCCGGGGAGCTGTTTTTT
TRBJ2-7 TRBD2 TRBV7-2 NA CASSLPPSGYEQYF TGTGCCAGCAGCTTACCCCCTAGCGGGTACGAGCAGTACTTC
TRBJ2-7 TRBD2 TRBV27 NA CASSRLAGFYEQYF TGTGCCAGCAGCCGACTAGCGGGATTCTACGAGCAGTACTTC
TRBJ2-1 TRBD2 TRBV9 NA CASSVGGGTYNEQFF TGTGCCAGCAGCGTAGGCGGGGGAACCTACAATGAGCAGTTCTTC
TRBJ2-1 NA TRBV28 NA CASSSEGANSYNEQFF TGTGCCAGCAGTTCCGAGGGAGCGAACTCCTACAATGAGCAGTTCTTC
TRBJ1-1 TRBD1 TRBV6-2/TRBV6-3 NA CASSFQLGEDRENTEAFF TGTGCCAGCAGTTTTCAACTCGGGGAGGACAGGGAGAACACTGAAGCTTTCTTT